This TCR beta chain was found in a study of identical twins. Study conclusions and caveats: A lower insertion count was a feature of abundant cord blood beta clonotypes, with no such feature in memory repertoires. Sequences that were out-of-frame, alpha and twin-shared displayed an excess of low generation probability. Conclusions were based on cross-sectional statistical analysis, without following the same donors. Models predicted less out-of-frame TCR alpha sharing in monozygotic twins than was found.

TCRdb redid the calling of the 5' RACE reads with MiXCR, one entry per CDR3 protein. The sample holds about 720,000 distinct CDR3 sequences, over 8.5% seen once. V shed 1 base and J 3 bases; nucleotides not matched to a gene: 4. Germline CDR1 is SNHLY and CDR2 is FYNNEI. The CDR3 loop spans 15 amino acids. This clonotype came up many times. What it binds is not known. The same specimen was also included in a second study, on yellow fever vaccine responses in identical twins.

The chain uses TRBV2 and TRBJ2-7; 9 bases line up with TRBD2. The sequenced material came from PBMCs. This clonotype originated in a woman aged 18-35 years in good health. The CDR3 region has the DNA TGTGCCAGCAGTGAAGGGGTAGCGGGGGTCTACGAGCAGTACTTC. Protein product: CASSEGVAGVYEQYF.